These 30 T cell receptor beta chains share one sample of origin, sequenced in a study of human T cells and chemical hapten exposure. Time point described: patch test 2, 6 weeks after DPC sensitization. As for treatment: therapeutic diphenylcyclopropenone sensitization with weekly scalp DPC. TCRdb recomputed calls from the RACE reads with MiXCR, one row per CDR3 protein. The data contain tens of thousands of distinct CDR3 sequences, 9.5% to 11% of them singletons. The sample consisted of whole blood, taken in connection with sensitization to the hapten diphenylcyclopropenone (DPC). These receptor sequences come from a man aged 35 to 55 with alopecia areata. Some clones in this sample may be carry-over from other donors' samples.

The V call is TRBV7-9, the J call TRBJ2-1; 9 bases are shared with TRBD2. After removal of 1 base from V and 8 bases from J, the junction contained 15 bases not matched to a gene. CDR1 is SEHNR and CDR2 is FQNEAQ in the germline V gene (reference sequence). This CDR3 has 18 amino acids. The CDR3 loop is CASSLGLSASGMGDEQFF. DNA of the CDR3: TGTGCCAGCAGCTTAGGTCTGTCGGCTAGCGGGATGGGTGATGAGCAGTTCTTC.

This clonotype was counted at least ten times. The chain employs TRBV28 and TRBJ1-5; unclear D gene. The CDR3 covers 15 residues. The germline V gene encodes CDR1 MDHEN and CDR2 SYDVKM. V shed 3 bases and J shed 5 bases, with 14 bases lying between them. The CDR3 region is CASSLMRDFHQPQHF. The CDR3 DNA reads as TGTGCCAGCAGTTTGATGCGAGACTTTCATCAGCCCCAGCATTTT. Based on the CDR3 plus reference TRBV28 and TRBJ1-5, the full variable domain is DVKVTQSSRYLVKRTGEKVFLECVQDMDHENMFWYRQDPGLGLRLIYFSYDVKMKEKGDIPEGYSVSREKKERFSLILESASTNQTSMYLCASSLMRDFHQPQHFGDGTRLSIL.

This clonotype showed up just a few times. This chain links TRBV6-6 with TRBJ2-5, with no clear D. In germline, CDR1 is MNHNY, CDR2 SVGAGI (reference sequence). CDR3 length: 16 residues. V gave up 0 bases and J gave up 2 bases, with 13 bases separating them. The chain's CDR3 is CASSYSRVGDQETQYF. CDR3 nucleotides: TGTGCCAGCAGTTACTCCCGCGTAGGTGATCAAGAGACCCAGTACTTC.

This clonotype was observed a few times. V and J are TRBV4-3 and TRBJ1-2; D not resolved. V was pared by 0 bases and J by 4 bases, with 6 bases between. The CDR3 contains 13 residues. The germline V gene has CDR1 LGHNA and CDR2 YSLEER. The chain's CDR3 is CASSQEAGYGYTF. DNA of the CDR3: TGCGCCAGCAGCCAAGAGGCCGGCTATGGCTACACCTTC.

This clonotype was seen a few times. The chain carries TRBV20-1 and TRBJ2-7, with TRBD1 matching 7 bases. This CDR3 region has 13 residues. With 5 bases clipped from V and 2 bases from J, the junction kept 6 bases outside the gene matches. From germline, CDR1 is DFQATT and CDR2 SNEGSKA (reference sequence). CDR3 sequence: CSAPDRQTYEQYF. CDR3 in DNA: TGCAGTGCTCCGGACAGGCAAACCTACGAGCAGTACTTC.

This clonotype was recorded at least ten times. The rearrangement joins TRBV5-1 to TRBJ1-5; tentative D call: TRBD1 (5 bases). Germline V gene lookup returns CDR1 SGHRS and CDR2 YFSETQ. The V end lost 0 bases, the J end lost 5 bases, and 12 bases lay between the germline ends. The CDR3 runs 15 residues. The CDR3 DNA follows: TGCGCCAGCAGCTTGGGCGGGACTCCAGATCAGCCCCAGCATTTT. This sequence encodes CASSLGGTPDQPQHF.

The chain links TRBV29-1 to TRBJ2-7; perhaps D is TRBD1 or TRBD2 (5 bases each). Trimming pared 0 bases from V and 3 bases from J, leaving 12 bases between. This CDR3 spans 14 amino acids. CDR1 and CDR2 (germline): SQVTM, ANQGSEA. Here the CDR3 DNA reads TGCAGCGTTGAAGATCCGGGACGGGTCTACGAGCAGTACTTC. This encodes CSVEDPGRVYEQYF.

The genes are TRBV4-2 and TRBJ2-2, with TRBD2 matching 11 bases. The CDR3 loop spans 18 amino acids. V shed 4 bases and J 7 bases; nucleotides not matched to a gene: 14. CDR1 and CDR2 (germline): LGHNA, YNFKEQ. CDR3 DNA sequence: TGTGCCAGCAGCCGAGATGGGACTAGCGGAGGTTGGGGCGGGGAGCTGTTTTTT. Amino acid sequence: CASSRDGTSGGWGGELFF.

The V call is TRBV6-2 or TRBV6-3, the J call TRBJ2-3; D gene ambiguous. Germline loops: CDR1 MNHEY, CDR2 SVGEGT. Trimming removed 2 bases from V and 6 bases from J, with 6 bases in between. This CDR3 comprises 12 residues. The CDR3 coding sequence is TGTGCCAGCAGTTACCGTGGGGATACGCAGTATTTT. It is translated as CASSYRGDTQYF.

This chain connects TRBV4-2 to TRBJ2-3, with TRBD2 matching over 11 bases. Germline loops: CDR1 LGHNA, CDR2 YNFKEQ. The CDR3 runs 16 residues. V shed 4 bases and J 2 bases; nucleotides not matched to a gene: 5. CDR3 bases: TGTGCCAGCAGCCCGAGGGGACTAGCGGACACAGATACGCAGTATTTT. Its translation: CASSPRGLADTDTQYF.

This clonotype was counted only a few times. The chain has TRBV6-5 and TRBJ1-1, with a weak D call TRBD1 (5 bases). Germline V gene lookup returns CDR1 MNHEY and CDR2 SVGAGI. The V gene lost 4 bases and the J gene lost 7 bases, with 16 bases spanning the gap. The CDR3 contains 14 residues. CDR3 coding DNA: TGTGCCAGCAGTTCCCAGACAGCACAAGGTGAAGCTTTCTTT. It encodes CASSSQTAQGEAFF.

This clonotype was detected a few times. The V and J genes are TRBV7-9 and TRBJ1-1; D remains unclear. V lost 5 bases and J 5 bases, leaving 9 bases between the germline ends. This CDR3 comprises 12 residues. Germline CDR1 is SEHNR and CDR2 is FQNEAQ (reference sequence). The CDR3 protein is CASSPLRTEAFF. CDR3 DNA: TGTGCCAGCAGCCCTCTAAGGACTGAAGCTTTCTTT.

The chain carries TRBV14 and TRBJ2-3; the D gene is possibly TRBD2 (5 bases). V was trimmed by 3 bases and J by 5 bases, leaving 6 bases between them. The CDR3 is made up of 12 amino acids. Germline V gene sequence: CDR1 SGHDN, CDR2 FVKESK. The CDR3 DNA follows: TGTGCCAGCAGCCACGGGGTAGATACGCAGTATTTT. Protein: CASSHGVDTQYF.

The chain carries TRBV5-1 and TRBJ1-5; the D is unclear. The CDR3 is made up of 14 amino acids. V was clipped by 2 bases and J by 6 bases, with 12 bases between them. The germline gives CDR1 SGHRS, CDR2 YFSETQ. DNA for the CDR3: TGCGCCAGCAGCTTAGCCGGGAACGGTCAGCCCCAGCATTTT. Protein: CASSLAGNGQPQHF. The full variable domain, with the rest looked up from reference TRBV5-1 and TRBJ1-5, is KAGVTQTPRYLIKTRGQQVTLSCSPISGHRSVSWYQQTPGQGLQFLFEYFSETQRNKGNFPGRFSGRQFSNSRSEMNVSTLELGDSALYLCASSLAGNGQPQHFGDGTRLSIL.

This clonotype has only a few counts. The chain links TRBV20-1 to TRBJ2-4, with D possibly TRBD1 on 5 matching bases. The germline CDR1 and CDR2 sequences are DFQATT and SNEGSKA (reference sequence). This CDR3 contains 15 residues. The V end lost 6 bases, the J end lost 0 bases, and 15 bases lay between the germline ends. The chain's CDR3 is CSANPTDIAKNIQYF. The DNA for the CDR3 is TGCAGTGCCAATCCGACAGATATAGCCAAAAACATTCAGTACTTC.

This clonotype was recorded many times. The chain carries TRBV7-2 and TRBJ1-6; D not resolved. CDR1 and CDR2 (germline): SGHTA, FQGNSA. Between the trimmed V and J ends, which lost 0 bases and 5 bases, there was a span of 8 bases. This CDR3 comprises 15 residues. The CDR3 region is CASSLAKVNNSPLHF. The CDR3, as DNA: TGTGCCAGCAGCTTAGCCAAGGTTAATAATTCACCCCTCCACTTT.

This rearrangement joins TRBV19 to TRBJ1-2; D gene ambiguous. The CDR3 contains 12 residues. Germline V gives CDR1 LNHDA, CDR2 SQIVND (reference sequence). Trimming cost V 3 bases and J 6 bases, with 8 bases left between them. CDR3 DNA sequence: TGTGCCAGTAGTATGAGGAGGGATGGCTACACCTTC. Translation gives CASSMRRDGYTF. The full variable domain, its missing parts supplied by reference TRBV19 and TRBJ1-2, is DGGITQSPKYLFRKEGQNVTLSCEQNLNHDAMYWYRQDPGQGLRLIYYSQIVNDFQKGDIAEGYSVSREKKESFPLTVTSAQKNPTAFYLCASSMRRDGYTFGSGTRLTVV.

This clonotype was recorded a few times. This chain connects TRBV5-5 to TRBJ2-1, with a weak D call TRBD2 (6 bases). Looked up from germline, CDR1 is SGHKS and CDR2 is YYEKEE (reference sequence). The CDR3 loop spans 15 amino acids. Trimming took 4 bases from V and 0 from J, leaving 11 bases between them. CDR3 amino acids: CASSPGLHSYNEQFF. The DNA for the CDR3 is TGTGCCAGCAGCCCGGGACTCCACTCCTACAATGAGCAGTTCTTC.

V and J are TRBV27 and TRBJ1-1, with 9 bases matching TRBD1. Per the germline V gene, CDR1 is MNHEY and CDR2 is SMNVEV (reference sequence). V lost 5 bases, J lost 5 bases, and 12 bases stayed unmatched. This CDR3 comprises 16 residues. In DNA form, the CDR3 reads TGTGCCAGCAGTGAAATACCCGGGACAGGGAGAACTGAAGCTTTCTTT. It is translated as CASSEIPGTGRTEAFF.

This clonotype was picked up a small number of times. The chain has TRBV14 and TRBJ2-3; no definite D call. Trimming cost V 4 bases and J 3 bases, with 8 bases left between them. Germline CDR1 and CDR2: SGHDN and FVKESK. The CDR3 loop spans 13 amino acids. The CDR3: CASSRLVTDTQYF. The CDR3 region has the DNA TGTGCCAGCAGCCGCTTGGTGACAGATACGCAGTATTTT. Full variable domain (remainder filled in from reference TRBV14 and TRBJ2-3): EAGVTQFPSHSVIEKGQTVTLRCDPISGHDNLYWYRRVMGKEIKFLLHFVKESKQDESGMPNNRFLAERTGGTYSTLKVQPAELEDSGVYFCASSRLVTDTQYFGPGTRLTVL.

The chain links TRBV2 to TRBJ1-4; TRBD1 aligns across 8 bases. Per the germline V gene, CDR1 is SNHLY and CDR2 is FYNNEI. With V trimmed by 7 bases and J by 0 bases, 16 bases remained unmatched. The CDR3 spans 19 residues. The CDR3 is CASKGGRGRLGTTNEKLFF. The DNA of the CDR3 is TGTGCCAGCAAAGGTGGCAGGGGGCGACTCGGGACAACTAATGAAAAACTGTTTTTT. Full variable domain (outside the CDR3, taken from reference TRBV2 and TRBJ1-4): EPEVTQTPSHQVTQMGQEVILRCVPISNHLYFYWYRQILGQKVEFLVSFYNNEISEKSEIFDDQFSVERPDGSNFTLKIRSTKLEDSAMYFCASKGGRGRLGTTNEKLFFGSGTQLSVL.

This clonotype has a handful of counts. The chain joins TRBV5-6 to TRBJ2-7, with a possible D match to TRBD1 (5 bases). The ends were cut back, 2 bases at V and 5 bases at J, with 23 bases in the middle. This CDR3 comprises 17 residues. The germline V gene has CDR1 SGHDT and CDR2 YYEEEE. The CDR3 DNA reads TGTGCCAGCAGCTTCGGCCCGGCAGGGTCTAGTCGCGACGAGCAGTACGTC. Amino acids: CASSFGPAGSSRDEQYV.

The chain uses TRBV7-2 and TRBJ2-7, with 7 bases that match TRBD1. CDR1 SGHTA and CDR2 FQGNSA come from the germline V gene. This CDR3 contains 15 residues. The J segment lost 5 bases and the V segment lost 5 bases, leaving 12 bases of the junction unmatched. The CDR3 here is CASSRNRQGFDEQYF. The CDR3, as DNA: TGTGCCAGCAGCCGAAACAGACAGGGTTTCGACGAGCAGTACTTC.

This chain uses TRBV14 with TRBJ1-2, with D uncertain. CDR1 is SGHDN, CDR2 FVKESK, per germline. V lost 1 base to trimming and J lost 7 bases, with 7 bases between them. The CDR3 covers 12 residues. As DNA, the CDR3 is TGTGCCAGCAGCCAAGTTCCAAGTGGCTACACCTTC. Protein sequence: CASSQVPSGYTF.

The sample holds a few counts of this clonotype. This rearrangement joins TRBV20-1 to TRBJ1-2; D is unresolved. Germline values: CDR1 DFQATT, CDR2 SNEGSKA (reference sequence). The germline V and J ends were trimmed by 3 bases and 2 bases, with 7 bases remaining between them. This CDR3 is built from 12 residues. CDR3 DNA sequence: TGCAGTGCTAGTATGGAGAACTATGGCTACACCTTC. Translating it yields CSASMENYGYTF.

A few counts support this clonotype. The V call is TRBV20-1, the J call TRBJ2-1, with 10 bases lining up with TRBD2. The J segment lost 4 bases and the V segment lost 2 bases, leaving 8 bases of the junction unmatched. CDR1 and CDR2 from the germline V gene are DFQATT and SNEGSKA (reference sequence). This CDR3 spans 16 amino acids. The CDR3 DNA reads as TGCAGTGCTAGACACCCGGGACTAGCGCAGTACAATGAGCAGTTCTTC. Its translation: CSARHPGLAQYNEQFF.

This clonotype has a count of ten or more. This chain links TRBV12-3 or TRBV12-4 with TRBJ2-4, with D unclear. Trimming removed 3 bases from V and 2 bases from J, with 14 bases in between. The CDR3 runs to 16 residues. The CDR3 is CASSFVSGRSKNIQYF. The CDR3 DNA sequence: TGTGCCAGCAGTTTTGTCTCTGGCAGATCCAAAAACATTCAGTACTTC.

There are a few counts of this clonotype. The chain couples TRBV30 to TRBJ2-1; unclear D gene. V gave up 0 bases and J gave up 5 bases, with 14 bases separating them. The CDR3 runs to 15 residues. Germline loops: CDR1 GTSNPN, CDR2 SVGIG (reference sequence). The CDR3 reads CAWSVYNMGNNEQFF. CDR3 in DNA: TGTGCCTGGAGTGTTTACAATATGGGGAACAATGAGCAGTTCTTC.

This clonotype was detected many times. This chain connects TRBV12-3 or TRBV12-4 to TRBJ1-1, with 7 bases matching TRBD1. The V and J ends lost 6 bases and 2 bases, in that order; junction bases with no gene match: 6. CDR3 length equals 14 residues. CDR3 loop: CASSTTGANTEAFF. The CDR3 bases are TGTGCCAGCAGCACCACAGGGGCAAACACTGAAGCTTTCTTT.

The rearrangement joins TRBV3-1 to TRBJ2-1; D not certain. The CDR3 covers 14 residues. Germline CDR1 LGHDT, CDR2 YNNKEL (reference sequence). V dropped 2 bases and J dropped 10 bases, with 15 bases sitting between them. CDR3 nucleotide sequence: TGTGCCAGCAGCCAAAAAAACTCCTTGGGGGAGCAGTTCTTC. It codes for CASSQKNSLGEQFF.